The rows below give T cell receptor beta chains drawn from one sample of a study of Ad26.COV2.S vaccination and SARS-CoV-2 variants. This table comes from immunoSEQ multiplex PCR, and its TCRdb copy is limited to in-frame clones, with some not included. The sample lists 430,000 or so clones, roughly 89% occurring once. Sample: peripheral blood, taken in a trial of Ad26.COV2.S vaccine versus placebo. The receptor source for this set is a person aged 18-60 years who received the Ad26.COV2.S COVID-19 vaccine or a placebo. CDR3s include the opening cysteine and the closing phenylalanine or tryptophan. The order of the fields is D gene, J gene, clone size, V gene, CDR3 DNA, CDR3 protein. D genes are given only for firm matches. Clone size is stated in some rows and not others, as once, few, many or a class when expanded.

-,TRBJ1-2,-,TRBV9,TGTGCCAGCAGCGTAGGCCAGGGGAATAACTATGGCTACACCTTC,CASSVGQGNNYGYTF
-,TRBJ2-7,-,TRBV7-8,TGTGCCAGCAGCTTATCGGGGGGCGGCTACGAGCAGTACTTC,CASSLSGGGYEQYF
-,TRBJ2-7,-,TRBV2,TGTGCCAGCAGTGAAGACAGGGACTCCTACGAGCAGTACTTC,CASSEDRDSYEQYF
TRBD1,TRBJ2-7,-,TRBV5-4,TGTGCCAGCAGCTGGGACAGATCGTACGAGCAGTACTTC,CASSWDRSYEQYF
TRBD1,TRBJ2-5,-,TRBV2,TGTGCCGCCTCGGCGAGGGGGCGTTTGGGTGTGGAGACCCAGTACTTC,CAASARGRLGVETQYF
-,TRBJ2-5,-,TRBV21-1,TGTGCCAGCAGCTCCCTCCCCCGCCTCCAAGAGACCCAGTACTTC,CASSSLPRLQETQYF
-,TRBJ1-4,-,TRBV5-1,TGCGCCAGCAGCTTGGTGGGGCGGTCTAATGAAAAACTGTTTTTT,CASSLVGRSNEKLFF
-,TRBJ1-1,-,TRBV4-3,TGCGCCAGCAGCCAAGGGGGCAGGGGAAGGACTGAAGCTTTCTTT,CASSQGGRGRTEAFF
-,TRBJ2-3,-,TRBV19,TGTGCCAGTAGTTTAGGAGCTGGAGAGACAGATACGCAGTATTTT,CASSLGAGETDTQYF
-,TRBJ2-7,-,TRBV29-1,TGCAGCGTTTGGACCGGCTCCAGCTCCTACGAGCAGTACTTC,CSVWTGSSSYEQYF
-,TRBJ2-1,-,TRBV5-1,TGCGCCAGCAGCTTGGTGGTAAATGAGCAGTTCTTC,CASSLVVNEQFF
-,TRBJ2-3,-,TRBV5-5,TGTGCCAGCAGCGGTCGGACCCGCGAGCACACAGATACGCAGTATTTT,CASSGRTREHTDTQYF
-,TRBJ2-2,-,TRBV7-2,TGTGCCAGCAGCCCTTACACCGGGGAGCTGTTTTTT,CASSPYTGELFF
-,TRBJ2-7,-,TRBV1,TGCACCAGCAGCCAAGACTTAGCGGAGGATTACGAGCAGTACTTC,CTSSQDLAEDYEQYF
-,TRBJ1-6,-,TRBV19,TGTGCCAGTAGTCCGGGACGGGGAAATTCACCCCTCCACTTT,CASSPGRGNSPLHF
-,TRBJ1-1,-,TRBV28,TGTGCCAGCAGTTTAAAGAACACTGAAGCTTTCTTT,CASSLKNTEAFF
-,TRBJ2-2,-,TRBV6-5,TGTGCCAGCAGTTACTCCATGGGAGAGAACACCGGGGAGCTGTTTTTT,CASSYSMGENTGELFF
-,TRBJ2-4,-,TRBV5-1,TGCGCCAGCAGCTTTTACGGGGTCCCAAACATTCAGTACTTC,CASSFYGVPNIQYF
TRBD2,TRBJ2-5,-,TRBV7-8,TGTGCCAGCAGCTTGGTAGGACTAGCGGGAGGCCCGTTCTCGTTGACCCAGTACTTC,CASSLVGLAGGPFSLTQYF
-,TRBJ1-1,-,TRBV7-6,TGTGCCAGCAGCAAAAGGGGGGGGGACGCTGAAGCTTTCTTT,CASSKRGGDAEAFF
TRBD1,TRBJ1-5,-,TRBV25-1,TGTGCCAGCAGGGGACAGGGCCCCTATCAGCCCCAGCATTTT,CASRGQGPYQPQHF
-,TRBJ1-5,-,TRBV3-1/TRBV3-2,TGTGCCAGCAGCCATAGTTGGGGCAATCAGCCCCAGCATTTT,CASSHSWGNQPQHF
TRBD2,TRBJ2-2,-,TRBV11-2,TGTGCCAGCAGCTTGAGGGGGACTAGCGGCCTCGGGGAGCTGTTTTTT,CASSLRGTSGLGELFF
-,TRBJ2-7,-,TRBV4-2,TGTGCCAGCAGCCCGCGCCCGGGTGACTCGAGGGAGCAGTACTTC,CASSPRPGDSREQYF
-,TRBJ1-4,-,TRBV29-1,TGCAGCGTCGCATCCCCGACAGTGCGGGAAAAACTGTTTTTT,CSVASPTVREKLFF
-,TRBJ2-1,-,TRBV6-4,TGTGCCAGCGGGAGTGAAGGTGGGCTGATGTGGCAGTTCTTC,CASGSEGGLMWQFF
-,TRBJ1-4,-,TRBV7-9,TGTGCCAGCAGCTTGTCTTACGGGGATAATGAAAAACTGTTTTTT,CASSLSYGDNEKLFF
-,TRBJ2-7,-,TRBV6-2/TRBV6-3,TGTGCCAGCAGTTATCCCGGCAGGGGTTACGAGCAGTACTTC,CASSYPGRGYEQYF
TRBD1,TRBJ1-1,-,TRBV19,TGTGCCAGTAGTGAGACAGGGGGCCTTACTGAAGCTTTCTTT,CASSETGGLTEAFF
-,TRBJ2-7,-,TRBV7-2,TGTGCCAGCAGCTTAATAAGGGGGGTTTACGAGCAGTACTTC,CASSLIRGVYEQYF
-,TRBJ1-1,-,TRBV7-9,TGTGCCAGCAGCTTAGCGTGGGGGGCTTTCTTT,CASSLAWGAFF
-,TRBJ2-1,-,TRBV15,TGTGCCACCAGCAGAGACCTAGCCGCGAGCTCCTACAATGAGCAGTTCTTC,CATSRDLAASSYNEQFF
-,TRBJ1-1,once,TRBV21-1,TGTGCCAGCAGCGTAGACAGGGTGAACACTGAAGCTTTCTTT,CASSVDRVNTEAFF
TRBD2,TRBJ2-3,-,TRBV4-2,TGTGCCAGCAGCCAATCTAGCGGGGGGAACACAGATACGCAGTATTTT,CASSQSSGGNTDTQYF
-,TRBJ2-1,-,TRBV4-3,TGCGCCAGCAGCCAAGCCCGGGAGAACTTCAATGAGCAGTTCTTC,CASSQARENFNEQFF
-,TRBJ2-2,-,TRBV6-5,TGTGCCAGCAGAAAACAGGGTTGGGACACCGGGGAGCTGTTTTTT,CASRKQGWDTGELFF
-,TRBJ1-2,-,TRBV7-2,TGTGCCAGCAGCTTAGATTCGGGGAACTATGGCTACACCTTC,CASSLDSGNYGYTF
-,TRBJ2-1,-,TRBV11-2,TGTGCCAGCAGCCGACGTTTGGTCTACAATGAGCAGTTCTTC,CASSRRLVYNEQFF
TRBD2,TRBJ2-3,once,TRBV4-2,TGTGCCAGCAGCCAAGATCCTCGACTAGCCGATACGCAGTATTTT,CASSQDPRLADTQYF
-,TRBJ2-3,-,TRBV9,TGTGCCAGCAGCGTAGGTGGGGTAGGGGGAGATACGCAGTATTTT,CASSVGGVGGDTQYF
-,TRBJ2-2,-,TRBV5-8,TGTGCCAGCAGCTTTCTTATCGCCGGGGAGCTGTTTTTT,CASSFLIAGELFF
-,TRBJ1-2,-,TRBV7-9,TGTGCCAGCTGGGCCCCTGCAACCTACGGCTACACCTTC,CASWAPATYGYTF
-,TRBJ2-2,-,TRBV4-3,TGCGCCAGCAGCAGGGGGTGGGGGGACACCGGGGAGCTGTTTTTT,CASSRGWGDTGELFF
-,TRBJ2-3,-,TRBV27,TGTGCCAGCAGAAGCTGGGGGGAAGATACGCAGTATTTT,CASRSWGEDTQYF